The next 23 T cell receptor beta chains were all read from a single sample in a study of T cell repertoires in breast cancer. Paired alpha-beta TCRs of CD8+ T cells were analyzed by expanded emulsion RT-PCR. During the second nested PCR, blocking oligonucleotides suppressed genes that were not paired. A single record per CDR3 protein comes from TCRdb applying MiXCR to the emulsion pairing reads. The table lists approximately 37,000 distinct CDR3 sequences, about 41% of them singletons, with less than 70% in the top ten. The sample taken for sequencing was CD8+ T cells. The receptors shown here come from a pool of human donors with breast cancer or a healthy control (not recorded which).

The chain couples TRBV7-2 to TRBJ1-6; D is uncertain. The CDR3 length is 15 residues. CDR1 is SGHTA, CDR2 FQGNSA, per germline. Trimming cost V 5 bases and J 7 bases, with 15 bases left between them. The CDR3 region has the DNA TGTGCCAGCAGCACCACGGCACCACCAAATTCACCCCTCCACTTT. Its translation is CASSTTAPPNSPLHF.

In its sample, this clonotype was seen once. V and J are TRBV13 and TRBJ2-1, with 7 bases fitting TRBD2. In germline, CDR1 is PRHDT, CDR2 FYEKMQ (reference sequence). The V segment lost 6 bases and the J segment 4 bases; nucleotides outside the gene matches: 9. The CDR3 spans 15 residues. The CDR3, as DNA: TGTGCCAGCAGACAATGGGGGGGGGTATACAATGAGCAGTTCTTC. This gives the protein CASRQWGGVYNEQFF.

The chain is built from TRBV4-1 and TRBJ1-1; D perhaps matches TRBD1 (5 bases). Between the trimmed V and J ends, which lost 0 bases and 11 bases, there was a span of 13 bases. Germline CDR1 MGHRA, CDR2 YSYEKL. The CDR3 runs to 13 residues. For the CDR3, the DNA is TGCGCCAGCAGCCAAGATTTCAGGGTGGGGGCTTTCTTT. Translation: CASSQDFRVGAFF.

This clonotype was seen only a few times. The V gene is TRBV10-3, the J gene TRBJ1-1; 8 bases are shared with TRBD1. Germline V gives CDR1 ENHRY, CDR2 SYGVKD. The CDR3 contains 14 residues. The V gene end was trimmed by 9 bases and the J gene end by 5 bases; junction bases not matched to a gene: 11. CDR3 nucleotide sequence: TGTGCCATTGGGCAGGGGGCTCCTGGGACTGAAGCTTTCTTT. This translates into CAIGQGAPGTEAFF.

The chain is built from TRBV7-3 and TRBJ2-2; 10 positions match TRBD1. The junction had 9 bases not matched to a gene; V was cut back by 3 bases and J by 5 bases. CDR3 length: 17 residues. Germline V gives CDR1 SGHTA, CDR2 FQGTGA. The CDR3 DNA reads as TGTGCCAGCAGCTTTACAACCGGGACAGGGGAAACCGGGGAGCTGTTTTTT. Translated, it gives CASSFTTGTGETGELFF.

The chain carries TRBV11-1 and TRBJ1-1; unclear D gene. Germline assignment: CDR1 SGHAT and CDR2 FQDESV (reference sequence). The CDR3 is 12 amino acids. The V and J ends lost 8 bases and 5 bases respectively, with 12 bases between them. The CDR3 here is CASGPQQTEAFF. Here the CDR3 DNA reads TGTGCCAGCGGCCCACAGCAAACTGAAGCTTTCTTT.

Points on this clonotype: It is likely a read error, because the conserved phenylalanine at the end of the CDR3 is missing. CDR3 sequence: CASSQPGQGETQYC. Written as DNA, the CDR3 is TGTGCCAGCAGCCAACCCGGACAGGGAGAGACCCAGTACTGC. The chain is built from TRBV3-1 and TRBJ2-5, with 8 bases aligning to TRBD1. Germline-derived CDR1 and CDR2 are LGHDT and YNNKEL (reference sequence). The CDR3 has 14 amino acids. With 2 bases clipped from V and 4 bases from J, the junction kept 3 bases outside the gene matches.

In its sample, this clonotype was seen a few times. The chain couples TRBV9 to TRBJ2-1, with D possibly matching TRBD1 (6 bases). The CDR3 runs to 15 residues. The germline V gene encodes CDR1 SGDLS and CDR2 YYNGEE. The V end lost 3 bases, the J end lost 3 bases, and 13 bases lay between the germline ends. CDR3 amino acids: CASSALRDNYNEQFF. As DNA, the CDR3 is TGTGCCAGCAGCGCCCTCCGGGACAACTACAATGAGCAGTTCTTC.

The V gene is TRBV7-9, the J gene TRBJ2-7, with TRBD1 matching 11 bases. The length of the CDR3 is 19 residues. Germline V gene sequence: CDR1 SEHNR, CDR2 FQNEAQ (reference sequence). The junction had 17 bases not matched to a gene; V was cut back by 4 bases and J by 3 bases. The DNA for the CDR3 is TGTGCCAGCAGCTCGTCCCCACCGGGACAGGGGGAGTTGATCTACGAGCAGTACTTC. This sequence encodes CASSSSPPGQGELIYEQYF.

This clonotype was seen a few times. CDR3 DNA sequence: TGTGCCAGCAGTTTTAGGGGTTACTCCTACGAGCAGTACTTC. Amino acid sequence: CASSFRGYSYEQYF. This sequence joins TRBV27 and TRBJ2-7, with D perhaps TRBD1 (5 bases). The CDR3 extends over 14 amino acids. From germline, CDR1 is MNHEY and CDR2 SMNVEV (reference sequence). V lost 3 bases to trimming and J lost 0 bases, with 9 bases between them.

This clonotype was seen a few times. The rearrangement uses TRBV5-1 and TRBJ2-3, with D possibly being TRBD2 (5 bases). V shed 4 bases and J shed 0 bases, with 15 bases lying between them. CDR3 length: 16 amino acids. Germline V CDR1 and CDR2: SGHRS, YFSETQ. The CDR3 sequence: CASSRDFGDSTDTQYF. The CDR3, as DNA: TGCGCCAGCAGCCGGGATTTTGGAGATAGCACAGATACGCAGTATTTT.

This clonotype was recorded a few times. V and J are TRBV5-4 and TRBJ1-1; 7 nucleotides match TRBD1. Losses at the gene ends were 3 bases for V and 4 bases for J; bases not matched to a gene: 15. Germline V CDR1 and CDR2: SGHNT, YYREEE (reference sequence). The CDR3 totals 17 residues. The CDR3 nucleotides read TGTGCCAGCAGCTCGGGGACAGATTTGTTCTTAGGCACTGAAGCTTTCTTT. Translated: CASSSGTDLFLGTEAFF. The entire variable domain, with the rest obtained from reference TRBV5-4 and TRBJ1-1, is as follows: ETGVTQSPTHLIKTRGQQVTLRCSSQSGHNTVSWYQQALGQGPQFIFQYYREEENGRGNFPPRFSGLQFPNYSSELNVNALELDDSALYLCASSSGTDLFLGTEAFFGQGTRLTVV.

Concerning this clonotype itself: An end of the junction differs from the germline gene, which may be a read error. V is TRBV27 and J is TRBJ1-1, with D unclear. This CDR3 contains 14 residues. CDR1 and CDR2 from the germline V gene are MNHEY and SMNVEV (reference sequence). The CDR3 spells CANGSAEVNTEASF. CDR3 nucleotide sequence: TGTGCCAACGGTTCCGCGGAGGTGAACACTGAAGCTTCCTTT.

The chain links TRBV18 to TRBJ1-5; D unclear. This CDR3 has 16 amino acids. With 0 bases removed from V and 3 bases from J, the gap between germline ends came to 12 bases. CDR1 and CDR2 (germline): KGHSH, LQKENI. DNA for the CDR3: TGTGCCAGCTCACCACCAGGGCTGCAACACAATCAGCCCCAGCATTTT. Translated, it gives CASSPPGLQHNQPQHF. Full variable domain (rest looked up from reference TRBV18 and TRBJ1-5): NAGVMQNPRHLVRRRGQEARLRCSPMKGHSHVYWYRQLPEEGLKFMVYLQKENIIDESGMPKERFSAEFPKEGPSILRIQQVVRGDSAAYFCASSPPGLQHNQPQHFGDGTRLSIL.

This sequence joins TRBV20-1 and TRBJ2-1; D not certain. The germline V and J ends were trimmed by 5 bases and 4 bases, with 18 bases remaining between them. Looked up from germline, CDR1 is DFQATT and CDR2 is SNEGSKA (reference sequence). The CDR3 covers 15 residues. The CDR3 coding sequence is TGCAGTGCTTCGGCGGTGTTCGTCGGATACAATGAGCAGTTCTTC. Protein sequence: CSASAVFVGYNEQFF.

The gene calls are TRBV10-3 and TRBJ2-7; unclear D gene. The V and J ends lost 0 bases and 2 bases respectively, with 8 bases between them. Germline V gives CDR1 ENHRY, CDR2 SYGVKD. The CDR3 extends over 14 amino acids. Here the CDR3 reads CAISESVQTYEQYF. For the CDR3, the DNA is TGTGCCATCAGTGAGTCGGTACAGACCTACGAGCAGTACTTC.

This clonotype was detected a few times. The chain links TRBV27 to TRBJ2-1, with TRBD2 matching 7 bases. Trimming at V came to 8 bases and at J to 6 bases, leaving 7 bases not matched to a gene. The CDR3 runs to 13 residues. The germline CDR1 and CDR2 sequences are MNHEY and SMNVEV (reference sequence). The CDR3 nucleotides are TGTGCCAGCGGGCGGACTAGATCCAATGAGCAGTTCTTC. Its protein product is CASGRTRSNEQFF.

V is TRBV6-2 or TRBV6-3 and J is TRBJ2-7; tentative D call: TRBD2 (5 bases). This CDR3 has 12 residues. Trimming took 5 bases from V and 5 from J, leaving 10 bases between them. Germline V CDR1 and CDR2: MNHEY, SVGEGT. The CDR3 DNA is TGTGCCAGCAGTACTAGGGTCAACGAGCAGTACTTC. Residues: CASSTRVNEQYF.

This clonotype has only a few counts. J is TRBJ1-2 and V is TRBV2, with 7 positions matching TRBD1. Germline loops: CDR1 SNHLY, CDR2 FYNNEI. CDR3 length equals 15 residues. J was trimmed by 2 bases and V by 9 bases; bases with no gene match: 12. For the CDR3, the DNA is TGTGCCAGTCAGTTGGAGACAGGGACCAACTATGGCTACACCTTC. This codes for CASQLETGTNYGYTF.

The chain combines TRBV5-1 with TRBJ2-7; no clear D gene. The V end lost 1 base, the J end lost 5 bases, and 10 bases lay between the germline ends. Germline CDR1 SGHRS, CDR2 YFSETQ. This CDR3 comprises 13 residues. The CDR3 nucleotides read TGCGCCAGCAGCTTGAATCTCCGGGACGAGCAGTACTTC. Its protein product is CASSLNLRDEQYF. Full variable domain (remainder filled in from reference TRBV5-1 and TRBJ2-7): KAGVTQTPRYLIKTRGQQVTLSCSPISGHRSVSWYQQTPGQGLQFLFEYFSETQRNKGNFPGRFSGRQFSNSRSEMNVSTLELGDSALYLCASSLNLRDEQYFGPGTRLTVT.

This clonotype was recorded at least ten times. CDR3 in amino acids: CASSEFTGEETQYF. CDR3 in DNA: TGTGCCAGCAGTGAATTCACAGGGGAAGAGACCCAGTACTTC. V gene TRBV25-1 combines with J gene TRBJ2-5; 7 bases agree with TRBD1. The CDR3 length is 14 residues. V lost 1 base and J lost 3; bases outside the gene matches: 2. The germline gives CDR1 MGHDK, CDR2 SYGVNS.

The chain couples TRBV7-9 to TRBJ2-5, with 7 bases aligning to TRBD2. The CDR3 runs to 13 residues. Per germline, CDR1 SEHNR and CDR2 FQNEAQ (reference sequence). The ends lost 5 bases at V and 7 bases at J; junction bases unmatched: 7. The DNA of the CDR3 is TGTGCCAGCAGCCGGACTAGTTTAGGGACCCAGTACTTC. Translated: CASSRTSLGTQYF.

The chain has TRBV9 and TRBJ1-6; D is undetermined. In germline, CDR1 is SGDLS, CDR2 YYNGEE. V shed 0 bases and J shed 8 bases, with 6 bases lying between them. The CDR3 consists of 13 residues. The CDR3 bases are TGTGCCAGCAGCGTAGCCGGATATTCACCCCTCCACTTT. This encodes CASSVAGYSPLHF.